This T cell receptor (beta chain) was captured by sequencing in a study of blood T cell repertoires in COVID-19. Overall study: Italy, Spain and the United States were the sources of the convalescent and acute COVID-19 samples. In each case, the material was cDNA or gDNA derived from T cells, B-cell-depleted T cells, or PBMCs.

In the source study's methods: Reference gene primer amplification yielded estimated nucleated cell counts. Method: immunoSEQ multiplex PCR; TCRdb's copy keeps in-frame clones and lacks some. D and trimming were read from the DNA, whereas the V and J calls and clone size are those reported in that table. The table lists 200,000 to 250,000 clones, over 80% of them singletons. A COVID-19 case was met by exposed participants within 2 weeks before study entry. Germline V gene data show CDR1 as SGHNT and CDR2 as YYREEE (reference sequence). The J segment lost 3 bases and the V segment lost 4 bases, leaving 6 bases of the junction unmatched. CDR3 length: 15 residues.

The sequencing sample was made of PBMCs or T cells enriched from blood (not recorded which). The sequence was obtained from a woman in her 30s who had been exposed to COVID-19. The V gene is TRBV5-4, the J gene TRBJ2-7, with 11 bases aligning to TRBD2. CDR3 in amino acids: CASSRAGTSGYEQYF. The CDR3 coding sequence is TGTGCCAGCAGCCGGGCCGGGACTAGCGGCTACGAGCAGTACTTC.